The clone carrying this T cell receptor (beta chain) appeared many times. Researchers prepared the TCRbeta library using unique molecular identifiers, the study reports. Via MiXCR, TCRdb re-called the PCR reads, giving one row per CDR3 protein. The table includes 300,000 to 400,000 distinct CDR3 sequences, less than 15% detected once. These data are taken from a study of T-cell reconstitution after alpha-beta-depleted transplantation in children. The CDR3 is made up of 14 amino acids. The ends were cut back, 0 bases at V and 3 bases at J, with 9 bases in the middle. In germline, CDR1 is SGHRS, CDR2 YFSETQ.

The receptor comes from a human donor who donated a stem cell graft to a child with Fanconi anemia. This chain joins TRBV5-1 and TRBJ1-1; a weak D match, TRBD1 (5 bases). Sequencing used PBMCs, obtained from the stem cell graft. CDR3 DNA: TGCGCCAGCAGCTTGGCTGCAGGGTACACTGAAGCTTTCTTT. It translates to CASSLAAGYTEAFF. Full variable domain (missing parts from reference TRBV5-1 and TRBJ1-1): KAGVTQTPRYLIKTRGQQVTLSCSPISGHRSVSWYQQTPGQGLQFLFEYFSETQRNKGNFPGRFSGRQFSNSRSEMNVSTLELGDSALYLCASSLAAGYTEAFFGQGTRLTVV.